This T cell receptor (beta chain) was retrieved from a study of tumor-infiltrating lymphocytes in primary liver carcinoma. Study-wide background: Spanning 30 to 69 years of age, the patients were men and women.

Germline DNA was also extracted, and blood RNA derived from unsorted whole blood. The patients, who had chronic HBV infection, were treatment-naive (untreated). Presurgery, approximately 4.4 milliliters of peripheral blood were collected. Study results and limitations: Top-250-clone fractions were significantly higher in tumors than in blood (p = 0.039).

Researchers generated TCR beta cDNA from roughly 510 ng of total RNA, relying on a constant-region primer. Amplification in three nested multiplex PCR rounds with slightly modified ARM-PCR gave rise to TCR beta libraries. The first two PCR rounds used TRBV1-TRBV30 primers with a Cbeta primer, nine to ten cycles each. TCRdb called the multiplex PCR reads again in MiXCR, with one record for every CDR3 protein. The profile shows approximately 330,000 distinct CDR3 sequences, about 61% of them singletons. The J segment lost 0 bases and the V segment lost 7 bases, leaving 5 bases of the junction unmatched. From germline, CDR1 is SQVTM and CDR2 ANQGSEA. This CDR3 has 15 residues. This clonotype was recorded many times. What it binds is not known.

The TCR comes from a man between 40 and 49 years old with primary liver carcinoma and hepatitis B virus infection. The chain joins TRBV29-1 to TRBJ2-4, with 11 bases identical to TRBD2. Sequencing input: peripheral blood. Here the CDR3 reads CSASGLAVAKNIQYF. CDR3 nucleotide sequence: TGCAGCGCATCGGGACTAGCGGTAGCCAAAAACATTCAGTACTTC. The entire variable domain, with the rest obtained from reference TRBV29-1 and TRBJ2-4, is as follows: SAVISQKPSRDICQRGTSLTIQCQVDSQVTMMFWYRQQPGQSLTLIATANQGSEATYESGFVIDKFPISRPNLTFSTLTVSNMSPEDSSIYLCSASGLAVAKNIQYFGAGTRLSVL.